This T cell receptor (beta chain) was obtained from a study of T cells in localized non-small cell lung cancer (dated by TCRdb to the early 2020s). For context, the study as a whole: The study examined T cell repertoires in under 300 patients with early-stage NSCLC and compared tumors with uninvolved tumor-adjacent lungs. The cohort was made up of hundreds of treatment-naive NSCLC patients whose localized lung tumors had been resected. Of the NSCLC patients, approximately 130 were male and approximately 100 were female, and the mean age was approximately 66 years.

The paper as a whole reports these results and caveats: Uninvolved tumor-adjacent lung showed the highest T cell clonality, higher than tumor, which suggests more focused antigenic responses in the uninvolved tumor-adjacent lung. Higher blood T cell density associated with longer overall survival, while higher adjacent-lung clonality associated with shorter survival. Because of the exploratory design, TCR variables were selected using unadjusted p-values without false-discovery rate correction. Of the top 100 tumor clones, a median of approximately 60 were detected in paired uninvolved adjacent lung; under 35 were also among that lung's top 100. Multi-region tumor sequencing was not performed, so intratumor heterogeneity could not be excluded.

Counted from cysteine to phenylalanine, this CDR3 has 18 amino acids. The kept DNA is CDR3 alone, 54 bases in frame from the first base. Relative to germline, V is missing 3 bases and J is missing 4 bases, with 14 bases of the junction outside any gene match. The germline V gene yields KGHSH for CDR1 and LQKENI for CDR2. TCR beta CDR3 regions were sequenced from DNA using the immunoSEQ Assay. The study's own analysis went as follows. To compute T cell density, TCR beta template counts were normalized to usable DNA, which was estimated by amplifying housekeeping genes. The preseqR package was used to estimate richness by extrapolating to 400,000 templates for PBMC samples and to 120,000 templates for tissue samples. Clonality was taken to be one minus Pielou's evenness. Tissue-enriched TCRs were identified through differential abundance testing performed on productive amino-acid clonotypes, with a minimum total count of 5 and an alpha of 0.1. The Jaccard Index and the Morisita Overlap Index were used to quantify repertoire overlap between compartments. TCR beta CDR3s were clustered by GLIPH together with public tetramer-defined viral CDR3s, and at least three viral sequences plus V-gene enrichment were required for viral motifs. In its TCRdb copy, this immuneACCESS table keeps in-frame sequences only and misses some clones. Where compared with another copy, unresolved V genes explain less than half of these, and the others have no known cause. For V, J and clone size, that table is used; D and trimming come from the DNA. For this sample there are 70,000 to 100,000 clones; approximately 91% appear just once. The top ten constitute about 4% of the sample.

A word on this clone: This receptor's antigen is unknown. The sample holds no much larger clone one base away, and base qualities are not on file.

At diagnosis, tumor, uninvolved tumor-adjacent lung and peripheral blood were collected and then preserved as a mix of FFPE and fresh-frozen material. For TCR repertoire profiling, the blood samples were analyzed as peripheral blood mononuclear cells. The sequence was obtained from a woman aged 35-75 years with stage II squamous cell lung carcinoma. Recombination connected TRBV18 to TRBJ2-7, and 11 bases in between align with TRBD2. The specimen comprised PBMCs, sampled before any cancer treatment. The DNA reads TGTGCCAGCTCACCCTCCCCCCCCTCGGCTAGCGGGGGGTACGAGCAGTACTTC. Its translation reads: CASSPSPPSASGGYEQYF. The full variable domain, completed from the reference TRBV18 and TRBJ2-7 proteins outside the CDR3, reads NAGVMQNPRHLVRRRGQEARLRCSPMKGHSHVYWYRQLPEEGLKFMVYLQKENIIDESGMPKERFSAEFPKEGPSILRIQQVVRGDSAAYFCASSPSPPSASGGYEQYFGPGTRLTVT.